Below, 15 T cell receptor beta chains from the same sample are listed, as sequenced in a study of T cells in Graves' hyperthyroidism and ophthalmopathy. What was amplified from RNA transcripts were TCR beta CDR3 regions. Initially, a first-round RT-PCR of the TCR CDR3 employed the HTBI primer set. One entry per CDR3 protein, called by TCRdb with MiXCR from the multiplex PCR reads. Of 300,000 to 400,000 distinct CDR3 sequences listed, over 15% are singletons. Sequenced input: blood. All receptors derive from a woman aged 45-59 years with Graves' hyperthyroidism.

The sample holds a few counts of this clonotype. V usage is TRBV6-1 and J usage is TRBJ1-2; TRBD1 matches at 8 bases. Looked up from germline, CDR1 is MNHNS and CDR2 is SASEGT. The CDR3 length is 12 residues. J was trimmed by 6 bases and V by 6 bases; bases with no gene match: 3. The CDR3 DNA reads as TGTGCCAGCAGGGCAGGGGGCCATGGCTACACCTTC. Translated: CASRAGGHGYTF.

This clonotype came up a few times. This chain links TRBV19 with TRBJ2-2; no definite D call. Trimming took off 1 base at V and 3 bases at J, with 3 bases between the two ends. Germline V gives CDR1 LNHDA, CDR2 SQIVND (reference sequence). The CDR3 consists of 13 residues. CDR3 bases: TGTGCCAGTAGTATAGTCGACACCGGGGAGCTGTTTTTT. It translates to CASSIVDTGELFF.

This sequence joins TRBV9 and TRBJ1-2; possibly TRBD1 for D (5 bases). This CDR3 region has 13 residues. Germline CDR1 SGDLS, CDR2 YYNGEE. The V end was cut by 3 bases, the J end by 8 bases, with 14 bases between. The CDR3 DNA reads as TGTGCCAGCAGCGCCGGGGGGGGGAGAGGCTACACCTTC. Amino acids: CASSAGGGRGYTF.

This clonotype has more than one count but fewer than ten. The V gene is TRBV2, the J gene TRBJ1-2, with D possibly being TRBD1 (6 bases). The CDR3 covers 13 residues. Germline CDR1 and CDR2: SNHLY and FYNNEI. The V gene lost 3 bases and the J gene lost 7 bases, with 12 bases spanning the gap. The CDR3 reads CASSEGGQSGYTF. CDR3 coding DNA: TGTGCCAGCAGTGAGGGGGGGCAATCTGGCTACACCTTC.

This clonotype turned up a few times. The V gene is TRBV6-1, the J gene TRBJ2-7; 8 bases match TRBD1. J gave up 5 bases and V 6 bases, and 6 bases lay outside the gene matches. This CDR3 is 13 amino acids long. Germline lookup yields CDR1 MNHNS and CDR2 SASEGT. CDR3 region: CASRTTQGDEQYF. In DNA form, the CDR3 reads TGTGCCAGCAGGACTACACAGGGGGACGAGCAGTACTTC.

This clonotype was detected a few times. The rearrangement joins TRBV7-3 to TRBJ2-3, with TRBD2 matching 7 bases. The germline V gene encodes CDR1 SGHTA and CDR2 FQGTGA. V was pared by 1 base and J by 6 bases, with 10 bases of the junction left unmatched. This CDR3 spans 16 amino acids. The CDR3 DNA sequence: TGTGCCAGCAGCTTAATTAGCGGGCTCGGAAGGGATACGCAGTATTTT. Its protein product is CASSLISGLGRDTQYF.

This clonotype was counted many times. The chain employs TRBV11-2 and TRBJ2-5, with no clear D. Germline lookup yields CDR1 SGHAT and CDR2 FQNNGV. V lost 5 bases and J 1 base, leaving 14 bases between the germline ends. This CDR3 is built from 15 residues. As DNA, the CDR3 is TGTGCCAGCAGCGCCGCCAGGAACCCCCAAGAGACCCAGTACTTC. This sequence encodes CASSAARNPQETQYF. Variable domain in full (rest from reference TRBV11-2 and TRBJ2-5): EAGVAQSPRYKIIEKRQSVAFWCNPISGHATLYWYQQILGQGPKLLIQFQNNGVVDDSQLPKDRFSAERLKGVDSTLKIQPAKLEDSAVYLCASSAARNPQETQYFGPGTRLLVL.

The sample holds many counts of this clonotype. The CDR3, as DNA: TGTGCCAGCAGTTACGGGGACAGGGACGGCTATGGCTACACCTTC. Amino acid sequence: CASSYGDRDGYGYTF. The V and J genes are TRBV6-6 and TRBJ1-2, with 9 bases matching TRBD1. The CDR3 totals 15 residues. V dropped 2 bases and J dropped 4; count of bases not matched to a gene: 5. Germline V gene sequence: CDR1 MNHNY, CDR2 SVGAGI (reference sequence).

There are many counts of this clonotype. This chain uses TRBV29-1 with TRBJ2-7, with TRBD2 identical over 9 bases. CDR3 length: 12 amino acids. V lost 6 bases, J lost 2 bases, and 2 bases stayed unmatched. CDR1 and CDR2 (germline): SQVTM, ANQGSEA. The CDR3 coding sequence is TGCAGCGTCCTAGCGGGGACCTACGAGCAGTACTTC. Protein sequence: CSVLAGTYEQYF.

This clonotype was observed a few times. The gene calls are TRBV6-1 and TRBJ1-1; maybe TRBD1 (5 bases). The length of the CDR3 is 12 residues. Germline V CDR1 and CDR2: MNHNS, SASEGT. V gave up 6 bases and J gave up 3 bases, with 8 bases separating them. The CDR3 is CASRLGDTEAFF. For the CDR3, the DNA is TGTGCCAGCAGACTGGGGGACACTGAAGCTTTCTTT.

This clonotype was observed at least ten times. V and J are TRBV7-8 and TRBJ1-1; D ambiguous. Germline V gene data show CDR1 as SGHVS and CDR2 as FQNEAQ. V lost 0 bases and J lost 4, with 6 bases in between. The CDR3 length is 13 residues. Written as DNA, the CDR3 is TGTGCCAGCAGCTTAGCGGGGATCACTGAAGCTTTCTTT. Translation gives CASSLAGITEAFF.

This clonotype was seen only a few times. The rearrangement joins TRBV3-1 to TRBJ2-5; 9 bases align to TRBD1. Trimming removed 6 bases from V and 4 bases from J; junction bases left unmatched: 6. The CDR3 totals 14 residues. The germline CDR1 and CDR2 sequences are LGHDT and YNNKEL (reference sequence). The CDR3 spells CASSMTGGAETQYF. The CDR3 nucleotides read TGTGCCAGCAGTATGACAGGGGGAGCAGAGACCCAGTACTTC.

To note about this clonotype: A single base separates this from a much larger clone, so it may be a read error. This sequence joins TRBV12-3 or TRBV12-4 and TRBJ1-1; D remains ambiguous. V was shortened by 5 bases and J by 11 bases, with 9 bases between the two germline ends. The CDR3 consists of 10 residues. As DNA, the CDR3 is TGTGCCAGCAGTCAGAGTCGCGCTTTCTTT. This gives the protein CASSQSRAFF.

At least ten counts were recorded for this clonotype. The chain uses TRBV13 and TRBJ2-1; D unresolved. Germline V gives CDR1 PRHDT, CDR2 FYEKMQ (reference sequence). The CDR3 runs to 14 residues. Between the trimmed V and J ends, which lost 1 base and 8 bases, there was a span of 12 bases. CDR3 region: CASSLERTSDEQFF. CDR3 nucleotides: TGTGCCAGCAGCTTAGAAAGGACCAGCGATGAGCAGTTCTTC.

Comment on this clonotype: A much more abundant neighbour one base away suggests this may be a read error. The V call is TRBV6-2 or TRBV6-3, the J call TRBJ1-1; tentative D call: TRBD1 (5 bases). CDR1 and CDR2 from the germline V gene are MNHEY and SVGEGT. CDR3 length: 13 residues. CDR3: CASSRGVNIEAFF. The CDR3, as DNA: TGTGCCAGCAGCCGGGGGGTGAACATTGAAGCTTTCTTT.